This TCR beta chain was recovered during a study of blood T cell repertoires in COVID-19. At the level of the study: PBMCs, B-cell-depleted T cells, or T cells provided the cDNA or gDNA that made up the material.

Trimming cost V 2 bases and J 3 bases; bases outside gene matches: 7. The CDR3 covers 15 residues. Germline CDR1 is GTSNPN and CDR2 is SVGIG (reference sequence). Source study methods: The assay estimated nucleated cells by amplifying reference gene primers. Sequencing used immunoSEQ multiplex PCR; TCRdb keeps in-frame clones, though not all of them. That table is the source of V, J and clone size, and D and trimming were worked out from the DNA. The sample shows tens of thousands of clones, roughly 78% of them seen only once. The receptor comes from a human donor in a cohort sampled during active COVID-19. Sequencing was carried out using peripheral blood. This chain connects TRBV30 to TRBJ2-4, with TRBD2 matching over 7 bases. The CDR3 protein is CAWSRDPGGKNIQYF. The DNA for the CDR3 is TGTGCCTGGAGTCGGGACCCGGGAGGCAAAAACATTCAGTACTTC.